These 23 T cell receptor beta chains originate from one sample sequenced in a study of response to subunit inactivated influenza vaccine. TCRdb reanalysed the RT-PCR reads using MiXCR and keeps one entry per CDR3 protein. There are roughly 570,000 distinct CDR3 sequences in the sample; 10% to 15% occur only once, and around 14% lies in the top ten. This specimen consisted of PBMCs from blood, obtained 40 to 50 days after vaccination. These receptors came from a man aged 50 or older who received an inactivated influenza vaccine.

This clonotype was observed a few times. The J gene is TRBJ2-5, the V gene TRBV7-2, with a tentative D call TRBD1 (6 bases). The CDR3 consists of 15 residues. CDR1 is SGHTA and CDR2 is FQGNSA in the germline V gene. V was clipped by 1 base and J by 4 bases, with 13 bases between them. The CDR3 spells CASSLGSSGAETQYF. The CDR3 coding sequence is TGTGCCAGCAGCTTAGGGTCTTCAGGGGCAGAGACCCAGTACTTC.

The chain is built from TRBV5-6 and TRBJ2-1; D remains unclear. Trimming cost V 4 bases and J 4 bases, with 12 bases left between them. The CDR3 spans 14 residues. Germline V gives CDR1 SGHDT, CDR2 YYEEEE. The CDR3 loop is CASSLFKGYNEQFF. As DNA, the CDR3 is TGTGCCAGCAGCCTCTTCAAAGGGTACAATGAGCAGTTCTTC.

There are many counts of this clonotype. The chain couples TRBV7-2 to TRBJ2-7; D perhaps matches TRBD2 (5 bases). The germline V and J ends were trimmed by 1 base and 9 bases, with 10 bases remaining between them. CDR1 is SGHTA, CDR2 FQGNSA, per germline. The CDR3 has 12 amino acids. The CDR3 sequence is CASSLDLRGQYF. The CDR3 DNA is TGTGCCAGCAGCTTAGATCTACGGGGGCAGTACTTC.

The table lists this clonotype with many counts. The CDR3 protein is CASSLGGATHNEQFF. CDR3 DNA: TGCGCCAGCAGCTTGGGGGGGGCCACCCACAATGAGCAGTTCTTC. The chain uses TRBV5-1 and TRBJ2-1; D may be TRBD1 or TRBD2 (6 bases each). The V and J ends lost 0 bases and 5 bases respectively, with 12 bases between them. CDR3 length: 15 amino acids. Germline V lookup: CDR1 SGHRS, CDR2 YFSETQ.

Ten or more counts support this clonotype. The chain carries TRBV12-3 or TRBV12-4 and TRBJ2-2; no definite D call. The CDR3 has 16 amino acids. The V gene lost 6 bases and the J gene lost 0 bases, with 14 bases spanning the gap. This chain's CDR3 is CASSKQLVSNTGELFF. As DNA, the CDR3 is TGTGCCAGCAGCAAACAGTTGGTCTCGAACACCGGGGAGCTGTTTTTT.

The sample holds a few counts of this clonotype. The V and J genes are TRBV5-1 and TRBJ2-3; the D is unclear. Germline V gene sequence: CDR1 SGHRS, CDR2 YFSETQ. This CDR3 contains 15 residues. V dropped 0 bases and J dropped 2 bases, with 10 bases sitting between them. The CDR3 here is CASSLERSDTDTQYF. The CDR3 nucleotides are TGCGCCAGCAGCTTGGAAAGGTCGGACACAGATACGCAGTATTTT.

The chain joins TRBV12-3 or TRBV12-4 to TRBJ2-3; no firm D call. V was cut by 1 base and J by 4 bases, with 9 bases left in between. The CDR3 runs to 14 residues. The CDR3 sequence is CASSLGSWADTQYF. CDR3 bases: TGTGCCAGCAGTTTAGGTAGCTGGGCAGATACGCAGTATTTT.

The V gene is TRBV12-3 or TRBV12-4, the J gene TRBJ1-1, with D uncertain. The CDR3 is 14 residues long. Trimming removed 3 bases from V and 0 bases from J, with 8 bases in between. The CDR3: CASSFGDVNTEAFF. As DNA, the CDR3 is TGTGCCAGCAGTTTCGGGGATGTGAACACTGAAGCTTTCTTT.

The CDR3 here is CASSLNRVSTDTQYF. The CDR3 region has the DNA TGTGCCAGCAGCCTAAACAGGGTTAGCACAGATACGCAGTATTTT. V usage is TRBV7-9 and J usage is TRBJ2-3; a possible D gene is TRBD1 (6 bases). The CDR3 sequence is 15 residues long. Germline V gene lookup returns CDR1 SEHNR and CDR2 FQNEAQ (reference sequence). The V gene lost 5 bases and the J gene lost 0 bases, with 12 bases spanning the gap.

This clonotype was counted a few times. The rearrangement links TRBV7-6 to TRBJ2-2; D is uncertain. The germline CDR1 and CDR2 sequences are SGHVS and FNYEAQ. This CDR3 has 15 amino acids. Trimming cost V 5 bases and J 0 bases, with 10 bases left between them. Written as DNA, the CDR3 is TGTGCCAGCAGCCTCTGGACCGCGAACACCGGGGAGCTGTTTTTT. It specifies CASSLWTANTGELFF.

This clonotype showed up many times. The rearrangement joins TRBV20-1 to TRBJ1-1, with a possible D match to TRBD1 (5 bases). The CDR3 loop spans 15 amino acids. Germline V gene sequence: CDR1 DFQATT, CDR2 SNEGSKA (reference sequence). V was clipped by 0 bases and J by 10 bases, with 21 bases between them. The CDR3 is CSARDRAGNSFVAFF. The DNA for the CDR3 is TGCAGTGCTAGAGATCGAGCAGGGAACTCCTTTGTAGCTTTCTTT.

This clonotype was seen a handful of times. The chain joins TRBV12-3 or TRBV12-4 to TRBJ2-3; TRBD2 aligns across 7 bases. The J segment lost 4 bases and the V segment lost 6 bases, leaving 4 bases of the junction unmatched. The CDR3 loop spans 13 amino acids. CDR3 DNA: TGTGCCAGCAGGAGCGGGGACGCAGATACGCAGTATTTT. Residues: CASRSGDADTQYF.

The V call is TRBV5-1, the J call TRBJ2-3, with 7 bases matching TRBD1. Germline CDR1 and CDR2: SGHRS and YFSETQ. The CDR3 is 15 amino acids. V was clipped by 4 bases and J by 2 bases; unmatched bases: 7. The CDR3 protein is CASSPGTVFTDTQYF. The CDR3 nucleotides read TGCGCCAGCAGCCCCGGGACAGTTTTCACAGATACGCAGTATTTT.

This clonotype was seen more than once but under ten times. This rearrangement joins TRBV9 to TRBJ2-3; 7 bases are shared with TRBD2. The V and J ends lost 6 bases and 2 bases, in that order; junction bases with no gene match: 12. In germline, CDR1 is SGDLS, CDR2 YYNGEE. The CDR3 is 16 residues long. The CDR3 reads CASTPFREAVTDTQYF. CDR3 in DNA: TGTGCCAGCACCCCTTTCCGGGAGGCGGTCACAGATACGCAGTATTTT.

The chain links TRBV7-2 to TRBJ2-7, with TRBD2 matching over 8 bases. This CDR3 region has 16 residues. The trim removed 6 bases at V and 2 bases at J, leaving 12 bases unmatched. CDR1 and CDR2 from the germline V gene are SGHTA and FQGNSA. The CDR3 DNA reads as TGTGCCAGCAGTCCCAGTTCGGGGGGGACCGCCTACGAGCAGTACTTC. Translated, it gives CASSPSSGGTAYEQYF.

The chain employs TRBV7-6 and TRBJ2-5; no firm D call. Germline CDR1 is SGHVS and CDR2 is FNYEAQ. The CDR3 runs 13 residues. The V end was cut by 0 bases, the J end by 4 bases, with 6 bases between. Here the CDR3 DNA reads TGTGCCAGCAGCTTAGCGGTGGTAGAGACCCAGTACTTC. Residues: CASSLAVVETQYF.

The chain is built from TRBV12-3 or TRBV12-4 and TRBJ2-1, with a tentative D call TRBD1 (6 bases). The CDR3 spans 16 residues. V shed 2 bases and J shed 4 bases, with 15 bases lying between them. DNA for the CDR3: TGTGCCAGCAGTTTAATTGTGCAGGGGAATTACAATGAGCAGTTCTTC. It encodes CASSLIVQGNYNEQFF.

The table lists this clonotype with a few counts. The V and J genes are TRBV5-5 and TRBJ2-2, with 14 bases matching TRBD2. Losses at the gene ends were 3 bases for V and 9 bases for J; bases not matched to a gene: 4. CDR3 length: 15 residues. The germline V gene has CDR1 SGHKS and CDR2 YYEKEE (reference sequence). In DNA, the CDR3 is TGTGCCAGCAGCTCGACTAGCGGGGGGGCCCGGGAGCTGTTTTTT. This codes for CASSSTSGGARELFF.

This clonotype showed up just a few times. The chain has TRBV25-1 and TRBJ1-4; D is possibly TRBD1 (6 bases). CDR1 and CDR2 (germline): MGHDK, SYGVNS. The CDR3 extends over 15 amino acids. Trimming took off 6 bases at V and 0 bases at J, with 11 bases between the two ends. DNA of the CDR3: TGTGCCAGCAGACAAGGACAGACAACTAATGAAAAACTGTTTTTT. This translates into CASRQGQTTNEKLFF. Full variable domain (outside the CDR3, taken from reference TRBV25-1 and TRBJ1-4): EADIYQTPRYLVIGTGKKITLECSQTMGHDKMYWYQQDPGMELHLIHYSYGVNSTEKGDLSSESTVSRIRTEHFPLTLESARPSHTSQYLCASRQGQTTNEKLFFGSGTQLSVL.

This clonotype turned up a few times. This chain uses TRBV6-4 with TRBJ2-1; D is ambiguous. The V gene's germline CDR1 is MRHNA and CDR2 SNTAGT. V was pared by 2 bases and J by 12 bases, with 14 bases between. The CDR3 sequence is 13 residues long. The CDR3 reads CASSDRVGKGQFF. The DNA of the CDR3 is TGTGCCAGCAGTGACAGGGTGGGAAAAGGGCAGTTCTTC.

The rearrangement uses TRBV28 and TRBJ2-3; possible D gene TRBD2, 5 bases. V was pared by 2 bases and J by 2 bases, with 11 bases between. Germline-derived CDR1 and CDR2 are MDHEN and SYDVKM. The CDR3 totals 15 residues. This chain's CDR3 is CASSLPGVNTDTQYF. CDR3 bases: TGTGCCAGCAGTTTACCCGGGGTAAACACAGATACGCAGTATTTT.

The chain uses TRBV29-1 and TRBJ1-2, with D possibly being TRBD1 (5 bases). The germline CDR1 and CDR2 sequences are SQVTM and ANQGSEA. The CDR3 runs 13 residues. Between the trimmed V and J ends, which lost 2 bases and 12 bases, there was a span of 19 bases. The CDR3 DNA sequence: TGCAGCGTTGAAACGTCGTCAGGGTTTCTAAACACCTTC. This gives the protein CSVETSSGFLNTF. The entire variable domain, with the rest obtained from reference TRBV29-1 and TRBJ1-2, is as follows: SAVISQKPSRDICQRGTSLTIQCQVDSQVTMMFWYRQQPGQSLTLIATANQGSEATYESGFVIDKFPISRPNLTFSTLTVSNMSPEDSSIYLCSVETSSGFLNTFGSGTRLTVV.

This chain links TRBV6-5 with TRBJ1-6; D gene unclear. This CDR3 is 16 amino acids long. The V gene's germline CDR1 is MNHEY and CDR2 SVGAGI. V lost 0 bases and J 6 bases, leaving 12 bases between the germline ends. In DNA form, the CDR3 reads TGTGCCAGCAGTTACTCGAGTCGAGCCGCTAATTCACCCCTCCACTTT. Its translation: CASSYSSRAANSPLHF.